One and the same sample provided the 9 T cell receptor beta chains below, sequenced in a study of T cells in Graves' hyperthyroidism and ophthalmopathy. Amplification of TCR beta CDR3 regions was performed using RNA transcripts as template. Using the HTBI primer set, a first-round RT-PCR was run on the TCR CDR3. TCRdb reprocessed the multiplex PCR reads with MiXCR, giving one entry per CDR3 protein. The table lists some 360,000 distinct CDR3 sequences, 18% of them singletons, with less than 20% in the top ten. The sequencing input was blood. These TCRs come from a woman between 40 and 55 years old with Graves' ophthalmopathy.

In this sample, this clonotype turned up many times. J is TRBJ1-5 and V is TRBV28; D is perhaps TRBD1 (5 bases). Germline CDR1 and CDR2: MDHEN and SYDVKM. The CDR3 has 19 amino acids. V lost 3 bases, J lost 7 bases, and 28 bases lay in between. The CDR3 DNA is TGTGCCAGCAGTTTCAGGACAAACGGACCGGGGGATAGAAGACAGCCCCAGCATTTT. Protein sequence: CASSFRTNGPGDRRQPQHF. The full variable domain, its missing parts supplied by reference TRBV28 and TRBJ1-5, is DVKVTQSSRYLVKRTGEKVFLECVQDMDHENMFWYRQDPGLGLRLIYFSYDVKMKEKGDIPEGYSVSREKKERFSLILESASTNQTSMYLCASSFRTNGPGDRRQPQHFGDGTRLSIL.

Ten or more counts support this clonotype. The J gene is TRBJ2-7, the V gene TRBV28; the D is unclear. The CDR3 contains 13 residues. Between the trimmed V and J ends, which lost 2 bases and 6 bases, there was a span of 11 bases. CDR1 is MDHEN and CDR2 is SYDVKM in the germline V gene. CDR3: CASSLGRWSEQYF. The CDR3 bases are TGTGCCAGCAGTTTAGGCCGCTGGTCCGAGCAGTACTTC.

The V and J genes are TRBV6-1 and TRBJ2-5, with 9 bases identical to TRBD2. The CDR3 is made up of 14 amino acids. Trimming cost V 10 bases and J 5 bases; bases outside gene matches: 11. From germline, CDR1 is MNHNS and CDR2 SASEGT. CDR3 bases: TGTGCCACCGCCGCCGGGGCGGGAGGGGAGACCCAGTACTTC. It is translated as CATAAGAGGETQYF.

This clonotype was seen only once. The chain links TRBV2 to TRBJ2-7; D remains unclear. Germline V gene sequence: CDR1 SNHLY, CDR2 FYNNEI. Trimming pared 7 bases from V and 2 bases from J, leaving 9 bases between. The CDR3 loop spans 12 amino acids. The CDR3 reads CASTMDPYEQYF. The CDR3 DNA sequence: TGTGCCAGCACTATGGACCCCTACGAGCAGTACTTC. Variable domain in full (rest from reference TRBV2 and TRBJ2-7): EPEVTQTPSHQVTQMGQEVILRCVPISNHLYFYWYRQILGQKVEFLVSFYNNEISEKSEIFDDQFSVERPDGSNFTLKIRSTKLEDSAMYFCASTMDPYEQYFGPGTRLTVT.

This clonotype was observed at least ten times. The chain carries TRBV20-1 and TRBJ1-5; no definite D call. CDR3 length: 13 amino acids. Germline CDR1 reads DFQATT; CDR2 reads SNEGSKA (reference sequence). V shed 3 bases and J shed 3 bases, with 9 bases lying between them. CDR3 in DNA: TGCAGTGCTAGCTCTGGGGTCAATCAGCCCCAGCATTTT. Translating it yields CSASSGVNQPQHF.

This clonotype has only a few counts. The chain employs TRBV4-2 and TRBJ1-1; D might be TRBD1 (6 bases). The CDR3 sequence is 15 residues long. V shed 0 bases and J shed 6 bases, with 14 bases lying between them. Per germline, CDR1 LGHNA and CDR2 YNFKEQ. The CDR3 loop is CASSQDLLGAPEAFF. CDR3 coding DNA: TGTGCCAGCAGCCAAGATCTTTTGGGGGCCCCTGAAGCTTTCTTT.

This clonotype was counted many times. DNA for the CDR3: TGTGCCAGCAGTTCGCTTAGACTAGCGGGAATGTCCTACGAGCAGTACTTC. Translated: CASSSLRLAGMSYEQYF. The V gene is TRBV28, the J gene TRBJ2-7, with TRBD2 matching over 11 bases. Germline assignment: CDR1 MDHEN and CDR2 SYDVKM. With 4 bases clipped from V and 1 base from J, the junction kept 9 bases outside the gene matches. This CDR3 contains 17 residues.

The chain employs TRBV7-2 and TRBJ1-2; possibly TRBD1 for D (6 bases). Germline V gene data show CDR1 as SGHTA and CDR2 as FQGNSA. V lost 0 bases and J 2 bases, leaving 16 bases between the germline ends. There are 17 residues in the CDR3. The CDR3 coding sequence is TGTGCCAGCAGCTTAGCGCTCGGGGGGCTAGCAAACTATGGCTACACCTTC. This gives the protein CASSLALGGLANYGYTF.

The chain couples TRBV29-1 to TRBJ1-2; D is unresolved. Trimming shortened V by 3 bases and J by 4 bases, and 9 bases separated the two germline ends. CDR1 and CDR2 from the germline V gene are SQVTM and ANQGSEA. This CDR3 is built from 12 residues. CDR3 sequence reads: CSVDMGSYGYTF. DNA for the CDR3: TGCAGCGTTGATATGGGTAGCTATGGCTACACCTTC.